This T cell receptor (beta chain) was identified in a study of high-grade serous ovarian cancer treatment subgroups. Tumor tissue was taken before any definitive surgery or chemotherapy was given. The assay was immunoSEQ multiplex PCR, and TCRdb's table has in-frame clones only and misses some. This sample has some 5,100 clones, with approximately 70% found just once. Sequencing input: tumor tissue. This TCR came from a human donor with high-grade serous ovarian cancer.

This chain's CDR3 is CASSQSTGTAFYGYTF. The CDR3 DNA reads as TGCGCCAGCAGCCAAAGTACCGGGACAGCCTTTTATGGCTACACCTTC. The V call is TRBV4-1, the J call TRBJ1-2, with TRBD1 matching over 7 bases. In germline, CDR1 is MGHRA, CDR2 YSYEKL. After removal of 2 bases from V and 5 bases from J, the junction contained 11 bases not matched to a gene. There are 16 residues in the CDR3.